Below, one TCR beta chain is given with its context. This clonotype came up a few times. No cognate antigen has been identified for it. Per-base quality was not reported, and no clone a single base away is much larger than it. Ficoll-Paque density gradient centrifugation was the method used to isolate PBMCs. The data stem from a study of T-cell memory formation after mild COVID-19 (dated by TCRdb to about 2021). Background for the entire study: TCR sequence clusters from the two donors were largely donor specific. In a couple of donors, T-cell clones that expanded and contracted after mild COVID-19 were tracked by sequencing TCRalpha and TCRbeta repertoires over time. Two young, previously healthy adult volunteers, one female and one male, were included in the cohort. Findings and caveats that apply to the study as a whole: Some responding clones were detected in pre-infection memory, which suggested that pre-existing cross-reactive memory T cells had joined the SARS-CoV-2 response. The study covered only a couple of mild cases, and larger cohorts including severe cases with pre-infection samples were considered necessary. Clones that contracted from day 15 to 85 showed balanced CD4/CD8 phenotypes, whereas a second wave of clones that expanded from day 15 to 37 leaned towards CD4+. SARS-CoV-2 specificity of the second-wave clones peaking on day 37 was not confirmed. Contracting CD4+ clones were found mainly in CM and EM memory subsets, while CD8+ clones were enriched in EMRA.

Its CDR3 holds 19 amino acids, cysteine through phenylalanine. The retained sequence is limited to the CDR3, 57 bases, with the frame set at the first base. V sheds 0 bases and J sheds 3 bases, leaving 22 bases between their ends. CDR1 and CDR2, per the germline V gene (reference sequence), are SGHNT and YYREEE. Sequencer: Illumina NovaSeq 6000. cDNA libraries for TCRalpha and TCRbeta were prepared by 5'RACE using constant-segment primers, with sample barcodes and unique molecular identifiers added. RNA was extracted from every sample with Trizol reagent. Libraries were amplified in two PCR steps, with a second sample barcode and Illumina TruSeq adapters added in the second step. Sequencing of the libraries was done on an Illumina NovaSeq, producing 2 x 150 bp paired-end reads. Processing in the source paper ran as follows. The reads were demultiplexed and collapsed into UMI-guided consensus sequences using migec v1.2.7. Using mixcr v2.1.11, the UMI consensuses were aligned to TRA and TRB V and J templates and assembled into clonotypes. A clonotype was counted as expanded or contracted only if both edgeR and NoisET called the change significant, with noise models trained on biological replicates. edgeR calls used a false discovery rate-adjusted p below 0.01 and a log2 fold-change threshold of 1. As an exploratory analysis of dynamics, max-normalized trajectories of the 1000 most abundant clonotypes were examined with PCA combined with hierarchical clustering. Each responding clone was given a CD4 or CD8 phenotype based on the CD4+ and CD8+ repertoires, which had been sequenced separately. The raw public data were reprocessed by TCRdb itself: fastp quality trimming at Q25, MiXCR clonotype calling, in-frame beta chains only. Every distinct CDR3 protein forms one entry, paired with its most common genes and DNA. Clone size and V and J calls follow TCRdb, not the original study. The sample contains under 400,000 distinct CDR3 sequences, more than 20% of them found a single time. Roughly an eighth of the sample belongs to the ten largest clones.

The source material was PBMCs or a T cell subset sorted from them (not recorded which). The chain employs TRBV5-4 and TRBJ2-1, with TRBD2 tentatively as D gene (6 bases match). This TCR derives from an adult woman who had mild COVID-19 (a few samples of this study predate the infection). The sample titles of this study are shuffled in the database, so cell type and time point are left out; the donor was told from shared clones. Here is the DNA: TGTGCCAGCAGCTTGGCCGGTTTCACGAGGGAGGATGTCTACAATGAGCAGTTCTTC. The encoded protein is CASSLAGFTREDVYNEQFF.